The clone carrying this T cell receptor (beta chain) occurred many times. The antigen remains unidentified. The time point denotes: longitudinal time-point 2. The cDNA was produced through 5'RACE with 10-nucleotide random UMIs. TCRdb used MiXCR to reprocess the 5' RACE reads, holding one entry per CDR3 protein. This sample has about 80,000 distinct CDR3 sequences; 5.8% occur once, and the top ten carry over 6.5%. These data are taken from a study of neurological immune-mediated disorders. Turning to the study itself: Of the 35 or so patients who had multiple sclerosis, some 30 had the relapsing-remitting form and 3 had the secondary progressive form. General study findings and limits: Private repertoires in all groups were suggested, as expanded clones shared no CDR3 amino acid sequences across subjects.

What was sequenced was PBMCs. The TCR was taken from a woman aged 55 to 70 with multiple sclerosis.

CDR3 sequence: CASKGPGDTQYF. CDR3 DNA: TGCGCCAGCAAAGGCCCCGGTGATACGCAGTATTTT. This chain joins TRBV10-2 and TRBJ2-3; D is ambiguous. V was cut by 7 bases and J by 6 bases, with 11 bases left in between. Germline lookup yields CDR1 WSHSY and CDR2 SAAADI. There are 12 residues in the CDR3.